Each of the 5 T cell receptor beta chains below was sequenced from the same sample in a study of Ad26.COV2.S vaccination and SARS-CoV-2 variants. The treatment here: around 19 received Ad26.COV2.S at low or high dose, single or two shots; about 5 received placebo; per-sample allocation not given. Day 63 after the first vaccine or placebo injection was the time point for sampling. Clones were sequenced by immunoSEQ multiplex PCR, and TCRdb holds only the in-frame ones, with some missing. The sample lists about 680,000 clones; roughly 90% were seen once. This sample comprised peripheral blood, obtained in a trial of Ad26.COV2.S vaccine versus placebo. Receptor source: a person between 18 and 60 years old who received the Ad26.COV2.S COVID-19 vaccine or a placebo.

V and J are TRBV10-3 and TRBJ1-3, with D maybe TRBD1 (5 bases). There are 12 residues in the CDR3. The germline CDR1 and CDR2 sequences are ENHRY and SYGVKD. The V end lost 11 bases, the J end lost 4 bases, and 12 bases lay between the germline ends. CDR3 amino acids: CAASTGGNTIYF. In DNA, the CDR3 is TGTGCCGCTAGTACAGGAGGAAACACCATATATTTT.

This clone turned up a few times. The chain recombines TRBV10-3 with TRBJ1-2, with TRBD1 matching over 7 bases. This CDR3 comprises 12 residues. Germline CDR1 and CDR2: ENHRY and SYGVKD. The V segment lost 8 bases and the J segment 6 bases; nucleotides outside the gene matches: 6. The CDR3 loop reads CAILQGSDGYTF. The CDR3 DNA sequence: TGTGCCATCCTACAGGGGTCGGATGGCTACACCTTC.

The genes are TRBV24-1 and TRBJ1-2; 11 bases are shared with TRBD1. Losses at the gene ends were 10 bases for V and 2 bases for J; bases not matched to a gene: 2. The germline V gene encodes CDR1 KGHDR and CDR2 SFDVKD. The CDR3 has 13 amino acids. CDR3 residues: CATRDRGNYGYTF. The CDR3 bases are TGTGCCACTCGGGACAGGGGGAACTATGGCTACACCTTC.

V gene TRBV18 combines with J gene TRBJ2-3, with D hard to call. CDR1 is KGHSH and CDR2 is LQKENI in the germline V gene. With 3 bases removed from V and 5 bases from J, the gap between germline ends came to 12 bases. The CDR3 has 14 residues. DNA of the CDR3: TGTGCCAGCTCACCCCTCGCGTTAGGAGATACGCAGTATTTT. Amino acid sequence: CASSPLALGDTQYF.

V usage is TRBV12-2 and J usage is TRBJ2-7; the table's D gene call, TRBD2, was not cross checked with the DNA. TRBV12-2 is marked as a pseudogene. The CDR3 runs 15 residues. The CDR3 reads CASRFNAGSSYEQYF. The CDR3, as DNA: TGTGCAAGTCGCTTTAATGCGGGGAGCTCCTACGAGCAGTACTTC.